A single sample gave rise to the 16 T cell receptor beta chains below, sequenced in a study of T cells in Graves' hyperthyroidism and ophthalmopathy. The TCR beta CDR3 regions underwent amplification using RNA transcripts as the source. Primed by the HTBI set, a first-round RT-PCR was run on the TCR CDR3. Via MiXCR, TCRdb re-called the multiplex PCR reads, giving one row per CDR3 protein. Of 250,000 or so distinct CDR3 sequences in the sample, 13% to 15% were seen once. The source material was blood. These TCRs come from a woman aged 50 to 60 with Graves' hyperthyroidism that later progressed to Graves' ophthalmopathy.

Remarks on this clonotype: A much larger clone sits a single nucleotide away, making a read error possible. The chain combines TRBV12-3 or TRBV12-4 with TRBJ2-3, with TRBD1 matching 7 bases. The CDR3 is made up of 14 amino acids. The CDR3 coding sequence is TGTGCCAGCTTTATGGGACAGCCCACAGATACGCGGTATTTT. The encoded protein is CASFMGQPTDTRYF.

This clonotype came up many times. The rearrangement uses TRBV6-1 and TRBJ2-5; D is uncertain. The CDR3 runs 16 residues. The germline V gene encodes CDR1 MNHNS and CDR2 SASEGT. Trimming took 6 bases from V and 2 from J, leaving 19 bases between them. The CDR3 protein is CASRKGPTVSQETQYF. The CDR3 nucleotides read TGTGCCAGCAGGAAGGGCCCCACGGTCTCTCAAGAGACCCAGTACTTC.

Many counts were recorded for this clonotype. The chain carries TRBV20-1 and TRBJ2-7; unclear D gene. This CDR3 is built from 13 residues. The V and J ends lost 6 bases and 0 bases respectively, with 12 bases between them. Germline V gene sequence: CDR1 DFQATT, CDR2 SNEGSKA (reference sequence). The CDR3 sequence is CSARRASSYEQYF. As DNA, the CDR3 is TGCAGTGCCAGACGGGCCAGCTCCTACGAGCAGTACTTC.

This clonotype occurred many times. V gene TRBV5-1 combines with J gene TRBJ2-5, with D perhaps matching TRBD2 (5 bases). V was cut by 5 bases and J by 0 bases, with 14 bases left in between. The CDR3 has 15 residues. Germline CDR1 and CDR2: SGHRS and YFSETQ. The CDR3 loop reads CASRMGSAYQETQYF. The CDR3 DNA follows: TGCGCCAGCAGGATGGGGAGCGCCTACCAAGAGACCCAGTACTTC.

This clonotype was counted at least ten times. The V gene is TRBV28, the J gene TRBJ2-3; 10 bases agree with TRBD1. V was clipped by 10 bases and J by 4 bases; unmatched bases: 11. Germline CDR1 and CDR2: MDHEN and SYDVKM. This CDR3 spans 15 amino acids. The DNA of the CDR3 is TGTGCCACCGCGGACTGGGACAGGGGAGCAGATACGCAGTATTTT. Its translation: CATADWDRGADTQYF.

This clonotype was seen many times. The gene calls are TRBV19 and TRBJ2-1; the match to TRBD2 covers 12 bases. The CDR3 consists of 19 residues. With V trimmed by 3 bases and J by 6 bases, 15 bases remained unmatched. Germline-derived CDR1 and CDR2 are LNHDA and SQIVND (reference sequence). The CDR3 spells CASSIPRLAGEGSSNEQFF. The CDR3 DNA reads as TGTGCCAGTAGTATCCCCCGACTAGCGGGAGAAGGGTCAAGCAATGAGCAGTTCTTC.

This clonotype appeared a few times. This clone may be a read error of a much larger clone one base away. V usage is TRBV2 and J usage is TRBJ1-1; weak D call: TRBD1 (5 bases). The CDR3 is made up of 16 amino acids. Germline CDR1 is SNHLY and CDR2 is FYNNEI. V shed 6 bases and J shed 1 base, with 18 bases lying between them. CDR3 nucleotide sequence: TGTGCCAGCAGGGTCGACAGAAGAGTCTCGAACACTGAAGCTTTCTTT. Its translation is CASRVDRRVSNTEAFF.

This clonotype was found many times. V usage is TRBV5-1 and J usage is TRBJ2-1; D is uncertain. CDR1 is SGHRS and CDR2 is YFSETQ in the germline V gene. This CDR3 spans 14 amino acids. V gave up 2 bases and J gave up 1 base, with 7 bases separating them. The CDR3 region is CASSFSASYNEQFF. The CDR3 DNA reads as TGCGCCAGCAGCTTCTCGGCGTCCTACAATGAGCAGTTCTTC.

On this clonotype: This may arise from a read error, as a much more abundant clone is one base away. The chain joins TRBV30 to TRBJ1-4; 9 bases line up with TRBD1. V lost 5 bases, J lost 6 bases, and 10 bases stayed unmatched. Per germline, CDR1 GTSNPN and CDR2 SVGIG (reference sequence). The CDR3 consists of 15 residues. The CDR3 DNA reads as TGTGCCTGGGGTTCCTCCGGGACAGGGTATGAAAAACTGTTTTTT. This codes for CAWGSSGTGYEKLFF.

The table lists this clonotype with many counts. The chain uses TRBV12-3 or TRBV12-4 and TRBJ1-5; unclear D gene. V was shortened by 5 bases and J by 2 bases, with 4 bases between the two germline ends. CDR3 size: 12 residues. The CDR3 DNA reads TGTGCCAGCAGTGCGGGCAATCAGCCCCAGCATTTT. This codes for CASSAGNQPQHF.

In its sample, this clonotype was seen many times. The gene calls are TRBV2 and TRBJ1-2; D remains unclear. Trimming pared 2 bases from V and 8 bases from J, leaving 12 bases between. Per germline, CDR1 SNHLY and CDR2 FYNNEI. The CDR3 totals 13 residues. CDR3 DNA sequence: TGTGCCAGCAGTGAAACAAGGCGGTGGGGCTACACCTTC. Translation: CASSETRRWGYTF.

The V call is TRBV9, the J call TRBJ2-1; 12 nucleotides align to TRBD2. Germline assignment: CDR1 SGDLS and CDR2 YYNGEE. The length of the CDR3 is 16 residues. Germline trimming cut 4 bases from V and 4 bases from J; bases unmatched to any gene: 6. CDR3 amino acids: CASSSSGTSGYNEQFF. CDR3 nucleotide sequence: TGTGCCAGCAGCTCATCCGGGACTAGCGGGTACAATGAGCAGTTCTTC.

The chain combines TRBV10-2 with TRBJ2-1; 12 nucleotides align to TRBD2. The CDR3 contains 15 residues. V lost 4 bases and J lost 9; bases outside the gene matches: 7. From germline, CDR1 is WSHSY and CDR2 SAAADI. CDR3 coding DNA: TGCGCCAGCAGTGGGACTAGCGGGATAAAGGTTGAGCAGTTCTTC. It translates to CASSGTSGIKVEQFF.

This clonotype has ten or more counts. V gene TRBV6-6 combines with J gene TRBJ1-6; no clear D. The V end was cut by 0 bases, the J end by 13 bases, with 16 bases between. There are 15 residues in the CDR3. Germline CDR1 and CDR2: MNHNY and SVGAGI (reference sequence). DNA for the CDR3: TGTGCCAGCAGTTACTCGAGGACGGATCCGAGGCCCCTCCACTTT. Residues: CASSYSRTDPRPLHF.

This clonotype was seen repeatedly, ten times or more. The CDR3 DNA reads TGTGCCAGCAGTTTATTTCAGAAGGGGACTTCACCCCTCCACTTT. It translates to CASSLFQKGTSPLHF. The J gene is TRBJ1-6, the V gene TRBV28; TRBD1 might be the D (5 bases). This CDR3 is built from 15 residues. Trimming took off 1 base at V and 9 bases at J, with 13 bases between the two ends. Germline V gene sequence: CDR1 MDHEN, CDR2 SYDVKM.

The chain employs TRBV7-8 and TRBJ2-2, with D uncertain. The germline CDR1 and CDR2 sequences are SGHVS and FQNEAQ. The CDR3 length is 14 residues. Trimming left V 3 bases short and J 5 bases short, with 10 bases between. The CDR3 region is CASSFIIWTGELFF. The CDR3 DNA reads TGTGCCAGCAGCTTTATAATCTGGACCGGGGAGCTGTTTTTT.